The T cell receptor beta chain described here comes from a study of blood T cell repertoires in COVID-19. This clone occurred once. The protocol was immunoSEQ multiplex PCR, while the TCRdb copy is restricted to in-frame clones and leaves out a portion. The sample consists of 100,000 or so clones, around 76% of them appearing once. Losses at the gene ends were 6 bases for V and 2 bases for J; bases not matched to a gene: 4. This CDR3 has 14 amino acids. The germline V gene encodes CDR1 SNHLY and CDR2 FYNNEI. The source is an elderly man with acute or convalescent COVID-19. The sequencing sample was made of peripheral blood. The chain has TRBV2 and TRBJ2-1; 7 bases match TRBD2. This CDR3 is CASRSGVPYNEQFF. CDR3 sequence (DNA): TGTGCCAGCAGGAGCGGGGTCCCCTACAATGAGCAGTTCTTC.